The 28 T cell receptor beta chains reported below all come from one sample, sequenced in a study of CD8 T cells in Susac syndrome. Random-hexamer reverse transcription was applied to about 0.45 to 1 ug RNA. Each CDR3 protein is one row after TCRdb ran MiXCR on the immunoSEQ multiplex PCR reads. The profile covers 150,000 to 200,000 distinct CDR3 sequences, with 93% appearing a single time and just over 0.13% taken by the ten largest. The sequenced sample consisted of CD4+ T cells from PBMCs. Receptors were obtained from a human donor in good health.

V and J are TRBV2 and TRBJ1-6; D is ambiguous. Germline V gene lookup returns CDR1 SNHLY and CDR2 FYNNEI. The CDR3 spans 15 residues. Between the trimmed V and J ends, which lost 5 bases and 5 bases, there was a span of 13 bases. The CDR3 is CASSQRTDDNSPLHF. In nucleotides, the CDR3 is TGTGCCAGCAGTCAACGGACCGATGATAATTCACCCCTCCACTTT. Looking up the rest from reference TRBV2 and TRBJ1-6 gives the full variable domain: EPEVTQTPSHQVTQMGQEVILRCVPISNHLYFYWYRQILGQKVEFLVSFYNNEISEKSEIFDDQFSVERPDGSNFTLKIRSTKLEDSAMYFCASSQRTDDNSPLHFGNGTRLTVT.

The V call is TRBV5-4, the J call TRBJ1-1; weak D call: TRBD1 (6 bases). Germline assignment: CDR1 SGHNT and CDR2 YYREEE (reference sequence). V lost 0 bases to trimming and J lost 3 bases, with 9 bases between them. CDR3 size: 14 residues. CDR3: CASSLVGAYTEAFF. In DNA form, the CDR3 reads TGTGCCAGCAGCTTGGTGGGGGCCTACACTGAAGCTTTCTTT.

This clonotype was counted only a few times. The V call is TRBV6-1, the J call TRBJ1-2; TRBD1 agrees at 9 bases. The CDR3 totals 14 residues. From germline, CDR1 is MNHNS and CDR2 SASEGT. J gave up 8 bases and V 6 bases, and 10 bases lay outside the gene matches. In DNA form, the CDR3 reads TGTGCCAGCAGCCTCGGGGGACAGGGCTTCGGCTACACCTTC. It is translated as CASSLGGQGFGYTF.

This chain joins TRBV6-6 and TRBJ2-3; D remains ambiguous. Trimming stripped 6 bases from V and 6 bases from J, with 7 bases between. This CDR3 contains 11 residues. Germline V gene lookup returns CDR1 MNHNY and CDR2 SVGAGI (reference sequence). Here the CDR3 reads CASRLGDTQYF. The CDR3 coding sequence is TGTGCCAGCAGACTTGGGGATACGCAGTATTTT.

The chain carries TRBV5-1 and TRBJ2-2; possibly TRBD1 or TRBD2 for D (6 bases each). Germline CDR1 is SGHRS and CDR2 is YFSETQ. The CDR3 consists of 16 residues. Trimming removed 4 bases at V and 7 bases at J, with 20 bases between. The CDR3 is CASSPGVGGAHGELFF. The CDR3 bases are TGCGCCAGCAGCCCCGGTGTCGGGGGCGCCCACGGGGAGCTGTTTTTT.

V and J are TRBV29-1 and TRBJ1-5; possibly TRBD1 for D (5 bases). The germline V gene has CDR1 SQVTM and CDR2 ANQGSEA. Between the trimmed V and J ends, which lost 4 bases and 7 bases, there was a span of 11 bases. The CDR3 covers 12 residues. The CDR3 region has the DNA TGCAGCGTTGGTGTGGGGGGGCAGCCCCAGCATTTT. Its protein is CSVGVGGQPQHF.

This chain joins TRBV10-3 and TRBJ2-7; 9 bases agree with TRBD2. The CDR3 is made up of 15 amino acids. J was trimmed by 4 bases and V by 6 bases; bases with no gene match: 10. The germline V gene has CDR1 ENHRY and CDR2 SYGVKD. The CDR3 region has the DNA TGTGCCATCAGCCCATCGACTAGCGGACCTTACGAGCAGTACTTC. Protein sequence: CAISPSTSGPYEQYF.

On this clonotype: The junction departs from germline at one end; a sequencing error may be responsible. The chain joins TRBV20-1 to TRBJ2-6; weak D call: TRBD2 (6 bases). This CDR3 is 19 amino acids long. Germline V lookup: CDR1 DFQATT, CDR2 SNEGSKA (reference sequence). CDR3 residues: CRARVSFGGYTSGANVLTF. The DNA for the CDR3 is TGCAGGGCTAGAGTCTCTTTTGGAGGGTACACCTCTGGGGCCAACGTCCTGACTTTC.

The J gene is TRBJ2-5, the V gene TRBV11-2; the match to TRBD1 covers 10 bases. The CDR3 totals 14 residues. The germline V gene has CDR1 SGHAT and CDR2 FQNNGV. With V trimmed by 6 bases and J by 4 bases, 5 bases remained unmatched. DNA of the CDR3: TGTGCCAGCAGTTGGGACAGGGGAGGAGAGACCCAGTACTTC. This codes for CASSWDRGGETQYF.

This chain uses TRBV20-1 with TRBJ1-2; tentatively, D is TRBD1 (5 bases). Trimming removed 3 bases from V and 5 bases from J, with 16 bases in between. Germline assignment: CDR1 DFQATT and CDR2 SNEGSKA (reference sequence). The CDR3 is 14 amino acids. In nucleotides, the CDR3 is TGCAGTGCTAGTTGGTCAGGGACCCAATATGGCTACACCTTC. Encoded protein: CSASWSGTQYGYTF.

CDR3 nucleotides: TGCAGCGTTATGGGGACAGGGGCCTATGGCTACACCTTC. Translated, it gives CSVMGTGAYGYTF. The chain employs TRBV29-1 and TRBJ1-2, with 10 bases matching TRBD1. V shed 5 bases and J 4 bases; nucleotides not matched to a gene: 4. Germline-derived CDR1 and CDR2 are SQVTM and ANQGSEA. The CDR3 runs to 13 residues.

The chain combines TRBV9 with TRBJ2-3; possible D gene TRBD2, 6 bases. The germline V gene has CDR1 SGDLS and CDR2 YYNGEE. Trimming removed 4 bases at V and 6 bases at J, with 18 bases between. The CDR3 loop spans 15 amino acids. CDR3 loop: CASSSTPTSVDTQYF. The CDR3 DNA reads TGTGCCAGCAGCTCTACTCCGACTAGTGTGGATACGCAGTATTTT.

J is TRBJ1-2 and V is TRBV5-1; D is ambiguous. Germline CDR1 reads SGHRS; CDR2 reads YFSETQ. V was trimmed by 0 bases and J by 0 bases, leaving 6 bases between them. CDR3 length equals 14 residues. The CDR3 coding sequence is TGCGCCAGCAGCTTGGAGCCGTCTAACTATGGCTACACCTTC. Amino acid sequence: CASSLEPSNYGYTF.

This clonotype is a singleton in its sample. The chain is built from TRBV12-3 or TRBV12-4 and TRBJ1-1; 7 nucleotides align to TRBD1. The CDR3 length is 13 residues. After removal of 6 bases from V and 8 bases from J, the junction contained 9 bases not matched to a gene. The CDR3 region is CASRNTGVVEAFF. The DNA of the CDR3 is TGTGCCAGCAGAAATACAGGGGTGGTAGAAGCTTTCTTT.

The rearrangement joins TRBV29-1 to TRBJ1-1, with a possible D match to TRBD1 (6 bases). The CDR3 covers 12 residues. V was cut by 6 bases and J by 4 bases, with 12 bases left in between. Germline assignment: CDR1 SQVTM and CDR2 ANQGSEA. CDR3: CSVLTGFTEAFF. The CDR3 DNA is TGCAGCGTGCTGACAGGTTTCACTGAAGCTTTCTTT.

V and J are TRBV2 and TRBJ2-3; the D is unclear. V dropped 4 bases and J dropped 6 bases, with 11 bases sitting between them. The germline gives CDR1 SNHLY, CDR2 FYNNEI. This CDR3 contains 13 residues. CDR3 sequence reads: CASSVKGIDTQYF. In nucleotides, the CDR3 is TGTGCCAGCAGTGTTAAGGGAATTGATACGCAGTATTTT.

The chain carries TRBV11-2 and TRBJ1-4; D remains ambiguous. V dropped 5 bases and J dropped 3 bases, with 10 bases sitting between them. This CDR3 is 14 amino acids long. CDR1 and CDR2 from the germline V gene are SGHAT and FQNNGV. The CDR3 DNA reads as TGTGCCAGCAGCATTCGTTCACCTAATGAAAAACTGTTTTTT. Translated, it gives CASSIRSPNEKLFF. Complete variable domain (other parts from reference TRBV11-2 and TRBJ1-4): EAGVAQSPRYKIIEKRQSVAFWCNPISGHATLYWYQQILGQGPKLLIQFQNNGVVDDSQLPKDRFSAERLKGVDSTLKIQPAKLEDSAVYLCASSIRSPNEKLFFGSGTQLSVL.

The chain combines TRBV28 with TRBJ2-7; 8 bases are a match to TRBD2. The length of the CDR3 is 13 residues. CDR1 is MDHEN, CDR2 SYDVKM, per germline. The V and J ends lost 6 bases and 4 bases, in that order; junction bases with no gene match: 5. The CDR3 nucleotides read TGTGCCAGCAGAAATCCGGGAGGGTACGAGCAGTACTTC. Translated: CASRNPGGYEQYF. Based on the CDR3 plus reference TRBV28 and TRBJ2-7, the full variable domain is DVKVTQSSRYLVKRTGEKVFLECVQDMDHENMFWYRQDPGLGLRLIYFSYDVKMKEKGDIPEGYSVSREKKERFSLILESASTNQTSMYLCASRNPGGYEQYFGPGTRLTVT.

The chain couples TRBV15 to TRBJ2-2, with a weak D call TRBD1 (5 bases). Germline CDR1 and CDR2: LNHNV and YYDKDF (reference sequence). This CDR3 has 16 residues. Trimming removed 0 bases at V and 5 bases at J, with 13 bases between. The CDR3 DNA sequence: TGTGCCACCAGCAGAGAAGCAGGGCGAAGAACCGGGGAGCTGTTTTTT. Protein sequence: CATSREAGRRTGELFF.

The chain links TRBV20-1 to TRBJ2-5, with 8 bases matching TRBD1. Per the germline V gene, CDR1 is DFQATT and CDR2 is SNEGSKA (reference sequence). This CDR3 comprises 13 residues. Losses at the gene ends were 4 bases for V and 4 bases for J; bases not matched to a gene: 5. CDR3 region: CSAISTGVETQYF. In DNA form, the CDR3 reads TGCAGTGCTATCTCGACAGGGGTAGAGACCCAGTACTTC.

As DNA, the CDR3 is TGTGCCAGCACCCAAATCGGGTTTATGAACACTGAAGCTTTCTTT. It codes for CASTQIGFMNTEAFF. The V call is TRBV6-2 or TRBV6-3, the J call TRBJ1-1; no clear D gene. Between the trimmed V and J ends, which lost 7 bases and 0 bases, there was a span of 15 bases. The length of the CDR3 is 15 residues. Germline V gene sequence: CDR1 MNHEY, CDR2 SVGEGT.

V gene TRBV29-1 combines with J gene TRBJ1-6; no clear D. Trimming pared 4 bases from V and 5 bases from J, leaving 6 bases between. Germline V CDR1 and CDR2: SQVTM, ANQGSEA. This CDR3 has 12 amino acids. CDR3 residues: CSVGDHNSPLHF. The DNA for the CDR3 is TGCAGCGTTGGGGATCATAATTCACCCCTCCACTTT.

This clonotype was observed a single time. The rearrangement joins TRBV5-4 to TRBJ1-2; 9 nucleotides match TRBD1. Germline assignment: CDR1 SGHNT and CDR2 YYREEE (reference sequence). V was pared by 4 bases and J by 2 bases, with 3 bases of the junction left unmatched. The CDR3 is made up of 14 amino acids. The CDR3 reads CASSLTGGNYGYTF. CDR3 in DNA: TGTGCCAGCAGCCTGACAGGGGGAAACTATGGCTACACCTTC. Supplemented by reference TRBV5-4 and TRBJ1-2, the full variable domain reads ETGVTQSPTHLIKTRGQQVTLRCSSQSGHNTVSWYQQALGQGPQFIFQYYREEENGRGNFPPRFSGLQFPNYSSELNVNALELDDSALYLCASSLTGGNYGYTFGSGTRLTVV.

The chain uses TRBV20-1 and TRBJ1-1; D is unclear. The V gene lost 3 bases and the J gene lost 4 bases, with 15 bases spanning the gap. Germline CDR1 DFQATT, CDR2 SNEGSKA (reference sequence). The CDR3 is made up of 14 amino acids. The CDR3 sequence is CSARRTTPGTEAFF. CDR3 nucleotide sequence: TGCAGTGCTAGGAGGACCACCCCTGGCACTGAAGCTTTCTTT.

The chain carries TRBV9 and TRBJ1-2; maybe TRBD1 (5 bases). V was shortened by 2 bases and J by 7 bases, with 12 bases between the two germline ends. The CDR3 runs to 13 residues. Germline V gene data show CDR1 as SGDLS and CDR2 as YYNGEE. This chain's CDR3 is CASSVGHTRGYTF. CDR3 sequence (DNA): TGTGCCAGCAGCGTCGGACATACGCGTGGCTACACCTTC.

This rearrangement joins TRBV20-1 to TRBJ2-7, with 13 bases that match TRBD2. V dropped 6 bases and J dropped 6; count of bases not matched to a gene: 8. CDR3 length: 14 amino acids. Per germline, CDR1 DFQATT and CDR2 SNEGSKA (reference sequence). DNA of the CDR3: TGCAGTGCCGCCGCACGGACTAGCGGGGGCGAGCAGTACTTC. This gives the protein CSAAARTSGGEQYF.

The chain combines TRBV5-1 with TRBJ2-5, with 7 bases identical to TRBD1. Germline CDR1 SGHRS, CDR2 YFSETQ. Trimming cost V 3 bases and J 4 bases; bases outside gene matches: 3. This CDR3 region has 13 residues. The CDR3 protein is CASSSTGIETQYF. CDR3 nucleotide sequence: TGCGCCAGCAGCTCGACAGGGATAGAGACCCAGTACTTC.

The CDR3 DNA reads as TGCGCCAGCAGTCAATCGCCCGGGACAGCCACCTTC. The encoded protein is CASSQSPGTATF. This sequence joins TRBV23-1 and TRBJ1-2; 7 bases are shared with TRBD1. TRBV23-1 is known as an ORF, though its function is uncertain. The CDR3 has 12 amino acids. V trimming: 0 bases; J trimming: 13 bases; junction bases outside the gene matches: 5.